A single T cell receptor beta chain is shown here with its context. The record originates from a study of blood T cells in healthy people across ages. Primed by a sample-barcoded 5' primer and a J-beta primer mix, a second PCR proceeded for 7 to 11 cycles. TCRdb redid the calling of the 5' RACE reads with MiXCR, one entry per CDR3 protein. Among some 880,000 distinct CDR3 sequences, about 36% were seen once, and the ten largest hold 10% to 15%. V was shortened by 5 bases and J by 0 bases, with 9 bases between the two germline ends. Germline assignment: CDR1 MNHEY and CDR2 SMNVEV (reference sequence). This CDR3 spans 14 amino acids.

The chain combines TRBV27 with TRBJ2-3; D is unresolved. The sequenced sample was blood. The clonotype originates from a man in his late teens or twenties in good health. As DNA, the CDR3 is TGTGCCAGCAGTGCTTTGACTAGCACAGATACGCAGTATTTT. This sequence encodes CASSALTSTDTQYF.